This T cell receptor beta chain comes out of a study of T cells in Graves' hyperthyroidism and ophthalmopathy (dated by TCRdb to about 2019). Study-level background: Peripheral blood samples were taken at initial diagnosis, before any treatment was given. A discovery cohort of roughly 100 patients, roughly 45 with Graves' ophthalmopathy and over 55 with stable Graves' hyperthyroidism, was used to find distinguishing TCR V-J signatures. Prospective prediction of ophthalmopathy was tested in an independent validation cohort of 18 to 20 hyperthyroidism patients and 15 to 17 patients who later progressed to ophthalmopathy. The roughly 91 discovery patients were randomly divided into training and test sets at a 7:3 ratio. Thyroid tissue and blood T-cell repertoires from about six Graves' hyperthyroidism patients were also compared in the study. After blood sampling, hyperthyroidism patients were treated with methimazole at a starting dose of 30 mg daily, and ophthalmopathy patients were treated with high-dose intravenous methylprednisolone. The paper describes TCR Vbeta CDR3 sequencing of 135 peripheral blood samples, made up of approximately 40 ophthalmopathy patients, 70 to 75 hyperthyroidism patients and some 17 progressor patients. What the study reported, not specific to this receptor: In cross-validation, a model built on a 13 V-J signature told ophthalmopathy apart from stable hyperthyroidism with approximately 91% sensitivity and around 81% specificity, and in testing the same model reached 80%/75%. In validation, the model predicted progression to ophthalmopathy with around 71% sensitivity and around 72% specificity, a median of 6.5 months before onset. Blood samples also contained most of the expanded thyroid clonotypes (frequency above 0.001), which suggests that blood repertoires may reflect thyroid immune responses. No statistical method was used to set the sample size in advance, and investigators knew the group allocation.

This clonotype was seen ten or more times. Its antigen has not been determined. Base qualities are not at hand, and no much larger clone is one base apart. Cut back by 0 bases and 0 bases, the V and J ends lie 12 bases apart. Reading the germline V gene gives CDR1 SGHTS and CDR2 YDEGEE. The CDR3 holds 17 amino acids from the cysteine to the phenylalanine. Only the CDR3 DNA stays, 51 bases, in frame from base 1. Graves' hyperthyroidism was defined as stable when no progression to ophthalmopathy occurred over 18 months of follow-up. Hyperthyroidism patients were aged 18 to 65 years and newly diagnosed, with disease duration of less than 2 months. Exclusion was applied to patients with uncontrolled infections, other autoimmune diseases, pregnancy or lactation. Diagnoses were established on the basis of clinical symptoms, serum thyroxine and TRAb, thyroid ultrasound, and orbital computed tomography. PBMCs were isolated from 7.5 to 10 ml of fresh peripheral blood by Ficoll-Paque density gradient centrifugation. Total RNA was extracted using Trizol reagent, and RNA quality was assessed on an Agilent 2100 Bioanalyzer.

The TCR beta CDR3 regions were amplified from RNA transcripts. A first-round RT-PCR of the TCR CDR3 used the HTBI primer set with the Qiagen OneStep RT-PCR kit. A second multiplex PCR round built the libraries, followed by size selection and purification. Libraries were sequenced paired-end with 100 bp reads on an Illumina HiSeq2000. Per the original workflow: SOAPnuke was used to process the raw data, removing reads that contained adapters or uncalled bases, had a mean Phred below 15, or lacked an exact match to the constant primer or identifier. High-quality paired reads were merged with COPE v1.2.5, and unique nucleotide sequences were defined as clonotypes. Clonotypes were aligned to IMGT TRBV, TRBD and TRBJ reference segments using MiTCR v1.1. The analysis included only V-J combinations with a frequency above 0.0001, which together covered more than 99% of the repertoires. A TCS score was defined as the ratio between F50 (clonal expansion) and ExV (chaos), using BLOSUM62-based TCRdist between CDR3 peptides within each V-J. Welch's t-statistics and random forest reduced 450 to 600 V-J features to about 12, which were used in a naive Bayes classifier (R e1071). The raw public reads went through TCRdb reprocessing: fastp at Q25, MiXCR clone calling, in-frame beta chains kept. Identical CDR3 proteins give one entry, which carries the most common genes and DNA. None of the V and J calls come from the authors' own analysis; TCRdb made them. This sample has 550,000 to 800,000 distinct CDR3 sequences in its table, and 17% of those were observed once. In total, the top ten clones hold roughly a sixth of the sample.

The chain is made from TRBV5-8 and TRBJ2-2, with the D gene too uncertain to name. Sequencing input: blood. This TCR came from a man aged 45-60 years with Graves' hyperthyroidism. CDR3 loop: CASSLVPGPANTGELFF. The nucleotide sequence is TGTGCCAGCAGCTTGGTTCCAGGCCCAGCGAACACCGGGGAGCTGTTTTTT.